Listed below are T cell receptor beta chains from one sample, sequenced in a study of T cells in Graves' hyperthyroidism and ophthalmopathy. TCRdb passed the multiplex PCR reads through MiXCR, listing each CDR3 protein once. The sample contains more than 550,000 distinct CDR3 sequences, about 45% of which appear only once. Material: peripheral blood or thyroid tissue (not recorded which). The source is an adult man with Graves' disease, either hyperthyroidism or ophthalmopathy (not recorded which). CDR3s include the opening cysteine and the closing phenylalanine or tryptophan. Fields, in order: J gene, CDR3 length, V gene, clone size, D gene, CDR3 protein, CDR3 DNA. A D gene is named only where the DNA matches it firmly. Clone size is given for some rows only: seen once, a few or many times, or a class if the clone is expanded.

TRBJ1-5	13	TRBV12-3/TRBV12-4	.	.	CASRSLREQPQHF	TGTGCTAGTCGGTCACTGCGGGAGCAGCCCCAGCATTTT
TRBJ2-7	16	TRBV9	.	TRBD2	CASSVGLGPSPYEQYF	TGTGCCAGCAGCGTCGGACTAGGCCCGAGCCCCTACGAGCAGTACTTC
TRBJ2-3	15	TRBV10-3	.	.	CAISEGGGQTDTQYF	TGTGCCATCAGTGAGGGGGGAGGTCAGACAGATACGCAGTATTTT
TRBJ1-1	16	TRBV2	.	.	CASRPDSMGRNTEAFF	TGTGCCAGCAGGCCCGACAGCATGGGGAGGAACACTGAAGCTTTCTTT
TRBJ2-5	18	TRBV10-3	few	TRBD1	CAISEPRTGGMGGETQYF	TGTGCCATCAGTGAGCCCCGGACAGGGGGCATGGGAGGAGAGACCCAGTACTTC
TRBJ2-2	16	TRBV5-1	.	TRBD2	CASSNGLAGVTGELFF	TGCGCCAGCAGCAACGGACTAGCGGGAGTTACCGGGGAGCTGTTTTTT
TRBJ2-5	13	TRBV7-2	.	.	CASSWEGAETQYF	TGTGCCAGCAGTTGGGAGGGGGCGGAGACCCAGTACTTC
TRBJ1-1	13	TRBV19	few	.	CASSGNMNTEAFF	TGTGCCAGTAGCGGGAACATGAACACTGAAGCTTTCTTT
TRBJ2-7	13	TRBV7-8	many	.	CASRADLHYEQYF	TGTGCCAGCAGAGCGGACCTACACTACGAGCAGTACTTC
TRBJ2-6	16	TRBV2	.	TRBD1	CASSDPGQLGANVLTF	TGTGCCAGCAGTGATCCGGGACAGCTAGGGGCCAACGTCCTGACTTTC
TRBJ2-7	14	TRBV5-1	.	.	CASSLYGGSYEQYF	TGCGCCAGCAGCTTGTACGGCGGGTCCTACGAGCAGTACTTC
TRBJ2-7	15	TRBV7-9	many	.	CASSSVKGGAYEQYF	TGTGCCAGCAGTAGCGTGAAGGGGGGCGCCTACGAGCAGTACTTC
TRBJ1-5	11	TRBV24-1	.	.	CAAGGNQPQHF	TGTGCCGCTGGTGGCAATCAGCCCCAGCATTTT
TRBJ2-5	15	TRBV7-8	once	TRBD1	CASSGQGLGIDTQYF	TGTGCCAGCAGCGGACAGGGGTTGGGAATTGATACGCAGTACTTC
TRBJ1-4	15	TRBV12-3/TRBV12-4	few	TRBD1	CASSLGQGVDEKLFF	TGTGCCAGCAGCCTCGGACAGGGCGTGGATGAAAAACTGTTTTTT
TRBJ1-5	14	TRBV2	.	.	CASTIGTRNQPQHF	TGTGCCAGCACTATCGGGACACGCAATCAGCCCCAGCATTTT
TRBJ1-1	13	TRBV7-8	many	.	CASSRSGGTEAFF	TGTGCCAGCAGCCGATCGGGCGGCACTGAAGCTTTCTTT
TRBJ2-7	11	TRBV7-8	many	.	CASSSRYEQYF	TGTGCCAGCAGCTCCAGATACGAGCAGTACTTC
TRBJ2-7	14	TRBV7-9	.	.	CASSWGDHRYEQYF	TGTGCCAGCAGCTGGGGGGACCATCGCTACGAGCAGTACTTC
TRBJ2-6	18	TRBV20-1	.	TRBD1	CSASQTTGLATGANVLTF	TGCAGTGCTAGCCAAACGACAGGGCTTGCCACTGGGGCCAACGTCCTGACTTTC
TRBJ1-2	14	TRBV6-1	many	.	CASSEARGAGGYTF	TGTGCCAGCAGTGAAGCGCGGGGGGCAGGTGGCTACACCTTC
TRBJ1-1	17	TRBV5-1	.	.	CASSLGGSRGGFSEAFF	TGCGCCAGCAGCTTGGGCGGTTCAAGGGGCGGATTCTCTGAAGCTTTCTTT
TRBJ1-1	14	TRBV12-3/TRBV12-4	few	.	CASRIGLRNTEAFF	TGTGCCAGCCGAATCGGGCTAAGGAACACTGAAGCTTTCTTT
TRBJ1-3	16	TRBV7-8	.	.	CASSLGWGASGSTIYF	TGTGCCAGCAGCTTAGGTTGGGGGGCCTCTGGAAGCACCATATATTTT
TRBJ2-5	11	TRBV7-9	.	.	CASGHSETQYF	TGTGCCAGCGGCCATTCAGAGACCCAGTACTTC
TRBJ1-4	12	TRBV10-3	once	TRBD1	CAISGDRAELFF	TGTGCCATCAGCGGCGACAGGGCCGAACTGTTTTTT
TRBJ1-5	17	TRBV15	few	.	CATSRDLRGVPDQPQHF	TGTGCCACCAGCAGAGATCTAAGGGGGGTGCCCGATCAGCCCCAGCATTTT
TRBJ2-2	14	TRBV12-3/TRBV12-4	.	.	CASAKTARSGELFF	TGTGCTAGTGCCAAGACAGCTCGAAGCGGGGAGCTGTTTTTT
TRBJ2-2	14	TRBV5-1	.	.	CASSPGVAPGELFF	TGCGCCAGCAGCCCAGGTGTAGCACCCGGGGAGCTGTTTTTT
TRBJ1-5	13	TRBV24-1	many	.	CATSTGQNQPQHF	TGTGCCACCTCGACGGGGCAAAATCAGCCCCAGCATTTT
TRBJ1-1	12	TRBV15	.	.	CAPHPKNTEAFF	TGTGCCCCCCACCCAAAAAACACTGAAGCTTTCTTT
TRBJ2-5	16	TRBV7-8	.	TRBD1	CASSLASAGGRETQYF	TGTGCCAGCAGCTTAGCGTCGGCAGGGGGCCGAGAGACCCAGTACTTC